This T cell receptor (beta chain) appears in the sequencing data of a study of T cells in Graves' hyperthyroidism and ophthalmopathy. As for this clonotype: Its antigen remains unknown.

CDR3 length: 17 amino acids. Trimming took 1 base from V and 1 from J; bases not matched to a gene: 2. Looked up from germline, CDR1 is SGHTA and CDR2 is FQGNSA. Study observations and caveats: Most clonotypes expanded in thyroid above 0.001 were likewise present in blood.

Researchers took RNA transcripts and amplified the TCR beta CDR3 regions from them. The primer set for the first-round RT-PCR of the TCR CDR3 was HTBI. One entry per CDR3 protein, called by TCRdb with MiXCR from the multiplex PCR reads. The table has hundreds of thousands of distinct CDR3 sequences, less than 15% seen once; the top ten hold around a tenth. The source is a woman under 30 with Graves' hyperthyroidism. Sequencing input: blood. The chain uses TRBV7-2 and TRBJ2-1, with TRBD2 matching 12 bases. CDR3 region: CASSLVGLAGSYNEQFF. DNA of the CDR3: TGTGCCAGCAGCTTAGTCGGACTAGCGGGATCCTACAATGAGCAGTTCTTC.